Listed below are T cell receptor beta chains from one sample, sequenced in a study of Graves' ophthalmopathy and Graves' hyperthyroidism. TCRdb re-called the multiplex PCR reads with MiXCR, one entry per CDR3 protein. The top ten hold 9.8% of the sample, which has hundreds of thousands of distinct CDR3 sequences, 14% seen once. Material: blood. Receptors were obtained from a woman under 40 with Graves' ophthalmopathy. CDR3s include the opening cysteine and the closing phenylalanine or tryptophan.

j_gene: TRBJ2-5; v_gene: TRBV20-1; CDR3aa: CSARPSGKETQYF
j_gene: TRBJ1-1; v_gene: TRBV11-2; CDR3aa: CASSFVGGTEAFF
j_gene: TRBJ2-7; v_gene: TRBV6-1; CDR3aa: CASQKGQGVGEQYF
j_gene: TRBJ1-3; v_gene: TRBV6-1; CDR3aa: CASAGISGNTIYF
j_gene: TRBJ1-5; v_gene: TRBV12-3/TRBV12-4; CDR3aa: CASSHFRDPPQPQHF
j_gene: TRBJ2-7; v_gene: TRBV6-1; CDR3aa: CASRKPEGYEQYF
j_gene: TRBJ2-7; v_gene: TRBV28; CDR3aa: CASLRQGAGEQYF
j_gene: TRBJ2-6; v_gene: TRBV15; CDR3aa: CATSKKVGSGANVLTF
j_gene: TRBJ2-7; v_gene: TRBV6-5; CDR3aa: CASSLAGNQEQYF
j_gene: TRBJ1-2; v_gene: TRBV29-1; CDR3aa: CSVSPGGAEYGYTF
j_gene: TRBJ1-5; v_gene: TRBV6-1; CDR3aa: CASNSGGSIQPQHF
j_gene: TRBJ2-5; v_gene: TRBV5-1; CDR3aa: CASRLTPGLALETQYF
j_gene: TRBJ2-2; v_gene: TRBV28; CDR3aa: CASNPPGTGRSGELFF
j_gene: TRBJ2-5; v_gene: TRBV15; CDR3aa: CATSREQLTQYF
j_gene: TRBJ1-2; v_gene: TRBV5-1; CDR3aa: CASSGDTYGYTF
j_gene: TRBJ1-5; v_gene: TRBV7-9; CDR3aa: CASSQQHDQPQHF
j_gene: TRBJ1-1; v_gene: TRBV19; CDR3aa: CATNRGLEAFF
j_gene: TRBJ2-3; v_gene: TRBV6-4; CDR3aa: CASSEVGRADTQYF
j_gene: TRBJ1-6; v_gene: TRBV7-8; CDR3aa: CASSYQSSYNSPLHF
j_gene: TRBJ2-7; v_gene: TRBV5-1; CDR3aa: CASSLEYSGADEQYF
j_gene: TRBJ1-2; v_gene: TRBV30; CDR3aa: CAWSVLDSYGYTF
j_gene: TRBJ2-3; v_gene: TRBV9; CDR3aa: CASSVVAAGGTDTQYF
j_gene: TRBJ1-1; v_gene: TRBV6-1; CDR3aa: CASSERVTNTEAFF
j_gene: TRBJ2-7; v_gene: TRBV6-1; CDR3aa: CASSEAKRDPIPYEQYF
j_gene: TRBJ1-5; v_gene: TRBV6-2/TRBV6-3; CDR3aa: CASSLGQGAYSNQPQHF
j_gene: TRBJ2-5; v_gene: TRBV20-1; CDR3aa: CSVEQGRVMGETQYF